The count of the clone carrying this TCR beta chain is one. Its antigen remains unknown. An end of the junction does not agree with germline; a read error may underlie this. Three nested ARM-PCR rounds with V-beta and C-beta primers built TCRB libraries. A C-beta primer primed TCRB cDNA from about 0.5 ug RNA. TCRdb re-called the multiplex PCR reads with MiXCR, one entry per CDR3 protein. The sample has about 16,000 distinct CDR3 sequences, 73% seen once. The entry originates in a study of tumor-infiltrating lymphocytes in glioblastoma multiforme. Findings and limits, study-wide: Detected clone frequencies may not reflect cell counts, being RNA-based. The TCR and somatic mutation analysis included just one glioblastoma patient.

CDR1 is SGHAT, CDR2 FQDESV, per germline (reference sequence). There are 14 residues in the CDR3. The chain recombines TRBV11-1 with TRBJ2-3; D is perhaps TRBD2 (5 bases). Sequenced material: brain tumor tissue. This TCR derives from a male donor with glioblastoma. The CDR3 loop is CASSLTSGPTDTVF. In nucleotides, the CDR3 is TGTGCCAGCAGCTTAACCAGCGGCCCCACAGATACAGTATTT. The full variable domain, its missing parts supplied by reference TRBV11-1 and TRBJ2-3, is EAEVAQSPRYKITEKSQAVAFWCDPISGHATLYWYRQILGQGPELLVQFQDESVVDDSQLPKDRFSAERLKGVDSTLKIQPAELGDSAMYLCASSLTSGPTDTVFGPGTRLTVL.